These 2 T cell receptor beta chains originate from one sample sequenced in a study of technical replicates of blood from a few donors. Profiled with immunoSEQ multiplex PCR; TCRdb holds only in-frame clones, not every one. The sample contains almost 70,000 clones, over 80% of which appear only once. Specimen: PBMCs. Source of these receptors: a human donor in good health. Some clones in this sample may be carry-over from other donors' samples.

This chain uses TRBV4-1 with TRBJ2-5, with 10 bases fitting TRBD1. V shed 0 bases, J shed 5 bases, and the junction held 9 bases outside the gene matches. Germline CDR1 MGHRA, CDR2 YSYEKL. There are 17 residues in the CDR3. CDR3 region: CASSQEAGTGVLETQYF. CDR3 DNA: TGCGCCAGCAGCCAAGAGGCAGGGACAGGGGTGTTGGAGACCCAGTACTTC.

This CDR3 reads CAISLTGTQYGYTF. The CDR3 nucleotides read TGTGCCATCAGCCTGACCGGGACTCAGTATGGCTACACCTTC. V usage is TRBV10-3 and J usage is TRBJ1-2; a weak D match, TRBD1 (5 bases). Germline V gene sequence: CDR1 ENHRY, CDR2 SYGVKD. Trimming removed 6 bases from V and 5 bases from J, with 16 bases in between. The CDR3 is 14 residues long.